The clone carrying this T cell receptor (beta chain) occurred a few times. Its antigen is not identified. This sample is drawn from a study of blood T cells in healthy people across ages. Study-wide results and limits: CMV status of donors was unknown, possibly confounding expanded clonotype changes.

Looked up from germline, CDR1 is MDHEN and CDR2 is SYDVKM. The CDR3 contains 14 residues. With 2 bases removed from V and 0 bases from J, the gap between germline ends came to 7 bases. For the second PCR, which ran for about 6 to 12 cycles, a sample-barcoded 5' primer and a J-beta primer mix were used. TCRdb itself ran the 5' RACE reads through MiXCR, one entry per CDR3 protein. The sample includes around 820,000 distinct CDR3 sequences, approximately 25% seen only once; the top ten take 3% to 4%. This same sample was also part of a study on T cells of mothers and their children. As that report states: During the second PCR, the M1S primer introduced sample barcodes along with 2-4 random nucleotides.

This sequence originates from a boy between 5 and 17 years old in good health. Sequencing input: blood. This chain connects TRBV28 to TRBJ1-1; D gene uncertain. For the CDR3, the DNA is TGTGCCAGCAGTTTAATGGGAATGAACACTGAAGCTTTCTTT. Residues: CASSLMGMNTEAFF.